These 14 T cell receptor beta chains came from one sample sequenced in a study of T cells expressing NK-cell markers. Using the 5' RACE reads, TCRdb records one entry per CDR3 protein without DNA. Its table lists 450,000 to 600,000 distinct CDR3 sequences. Sequenced input: blood T cells: a sorted CD56 or NKG2C T cell subset, CD4+ or CD8+ T cells, or bulk PBMC T cells (not recorded which). Receptors originate from a young man in good health.

J is TRBJ2-7 and V is TRBV7-9; there is no DNA to check the TCRdb D call of TRBD2. This CDR3 contains 16 residues. Per the germline V gene, CDR1 is SEHNR and CDR2 is FQNEAQ (reference sequence). Here the CDR3 reads CASSSTRLAGSYEQYF.

The chain uses TRBV15 and TRBJ1-1. CDR3 length equals 16 residues. The germline CDR1 and CDR2 sequences are LNHNV and YYDKDF (reference sequence). The CDR3 protein is CATSRDRVTANTEAFF.

The rearrangement links TRBV10-3 to TRBJ2-1. The germline V gene has CDR1 ENHRY and CDR2 SYGVKD. This CDR3 spans 17 amino acids. This CDR3 reads CAISEMVGTSSYNEQFF.

The chain combines TRBV7-8 with TRBJ2-3; checking the TCRdb D call of TRBD2 is not possible without DNA. Germline V CDR1 and CDR2: SGHVS, FQNEAQ. CDR3 size: 17 residues. This CDR3 is CASSLAGTSALGDTQYF.

The chain employs TRBV5-1 and TRBJ2-3. This CDR3 is built from 13 residues. Germline values: CDR1 SGHRS, CDR2 YFSETQ. This chain's CDR3 is CASSLALADTQYF.

This sequence joins TRBV12-3 or TRBV12-4 and TRBJ2-6; TCRdb's D call of TRBD2 is untestable without DNA. The CDR3 has 18 amino acids. Here the CDR3 reads CASTAGPMRASGANVLTF.

J is TRBJ2-3 and V is TRBV9; TCRdb proposes TRBD1, but this gene call is untestable without DNA. The CDR3 runs to 14 residues. In germline, CDR1 is SGDLS, CDR2 YYNGEE. The CDR3: CASSGETGTDTQYF.

V and J are TRBV10-1 and TRBJ2-1. The CDR3 length is 13 residues. Germline V CDR1 and CDR2: WNHNN, SYGVQD (reference sequence). CDR3 amino acids: CASSERYYNEQFF.

The genes are TRBV12-3 or TRBV12-4 and TRBJ1-2; the D gene TCRdb calls, TRBD1, cannot be checked with no DNA. The CDR3 has 14 amino acids. The chain's CDR3 is CASSLGGDIYGYTF.

This chain connects TRBV29-1 to TRBJ1-1; TCRdb gives TRBD1 as the D gene, but with no DNA this cannot be confirmed. From germline, CDR1 is SQVTM and CDR2 ANQGSEA. The CDR3 extends over 14 amino acids. CDR3 sequence reads: CSVDRGPMNTEAFF.

The chain recombines TRBV19 with TRBJ2-7; TCRdb selects TRBD2, and the lack of DNA leaves this call unchecked. The CDR3 loop spans 14 amino acids. The germline V gene has CDR1 LNHDA and CDR2 SQIVND (reference sequence). The CDR3 loop is CASKSSRGSYEQYF.

The CDR3 loop reads CSARSRERGLTDTQYF. The chain uses TRBV20-1 and TRBJ2-3; the D gene TCRdb calls, TRBD2, cannot be checked with no DNA. CDR1 and CDR2 from the germline V gene are DFQATT and SNEGSKA (reference sequence). The CDR3 is made up of 16 amino acids.

The J gene is TRBJ2-3, the V gene TRBV7-2; the TRBD1 assignment by TCRdb is unverifiable without DNA. CDR1 is SGHTA and CDR2 is FQGNSA in the germline V gene. This CDR3 has 14 residues. CDR3: CASSWTGQLDTQYF. The full variable domain, rest sourced from reference TRBV7-2 and TRBJ2-3, is GAGVSQSPSNKVTEKGKDVELRCDPISGHTALYWYRQSLGQGLEFLIYFQGNSAPDKSGLPSDRFSAERTGGSVSTLTIQRTQQEDSAVYLCASSWTGQLDTQYFGPGTRLTVL.

This sequence joins TRBV14 and TRBJ2-5; TCRdb's D gene call, TRBD2, goes unchecked for lack of DNA. Germline CDR1 reads SGHDN; CDR2 reads FVKESK. This CDR3 is 16 amino acids long. The CDR3 protein is CASSQVSGSYQETQYF.